A selection of T cell receptor beta chains follows, all from one sample in a study of blood T cell repertoires in COVID-19. Data came from immunoSEQ multiplex PCR; TCRdb stores just in-frame clones and leaves some out. Of about 410,000 clones in the sample, roughly 91% are singletons; the top ten hold about 1.8%. Sequencing was performed on PBMCs or T cells enriched from blood (not recorded which). The receptors here all came from a woman in her 30s who had recovered from COVID-19. CDR3s include the opening cysteine and the closing phenylalanine or tryptophan. D genes are given only for firm matches. Clone size, where shown, is once, few, many, or a class for clones that have expanded.

J gene,clone size,D gene,V gene,CDR3 length,CDR3 protein
TRBJ1-2,.,.,TRBV4-3,13,CASSQQGSYGYTF
TRBJ2-3,.,TRBD1,TRBV7-6,20,CASSLPGGIADRGQADTQYF
TRBJ1-2,.,TRBD1,TRBV5-1,16,CASSLGWTGGGYGYTF
TRBJ1-3,.,.,TRBV30,14,CAWGVPETGNTIYF
TRBJ2-7,.,.,TRBV2,12,CASSEALYEQYF
TRBJ2-7,.,.,TRBV27,14,CASSLRGTSYEQYF
TRBJ2-3,.,.,TRBV7-7,18,CASSPGAQGGGGTDTQYF
TRBJ1-1,.,.,TRBV7-2,11,CASSFVLQAFF
TRBJ2-7,.,.,TRBV7-2,15,CASSLAMNSFYEQYF
TRBJ1-6,.,.,TRBV25-1,15,CASSHRRGNNSPLHF
TRBJ2-2,.,TRBD1,TRBV2,15,CASIHGTANTGELFF
TRBJ1-3,.,.,TRBV4-1,15,CASSPDRTSGNTIYF
TRBJ2-1,once,TRBD2,TRBV4-1,19,CASSQETSGAGASYNEQFF
TRBJ2-3,.,.,TRBV24-1,15,CATRNNGLRTDTQYF
TRBJ2-5,.,.,TRBV19,13,CASSFWQGDDQYF
TRBJ2-5,.,TRBD2,TRBV28,16,CASSLSSGRGQETQYF
TRBJ2-2,.,.,TRBV18,17,CASSPRGRTMNTGELFF
TRBJ2-1,once,TRBD2,TRBV7-2,16,CASQRVGAGRGNEQFF
TRBJ1-6,.,TRBD1,TRBV5-6,16,CASSDLGTGLSSPLHF
TRBJ2-7,.,.,TRBV29-1,12,CSVGASGDEQYF
TRBJ2-7,.,TRBD2,TRBV5-1,18,CASSFGLRTSGVIYEQYF
TRBJ1-2,.,TRBD1,TRBV30,13,CASLFGQGRGYTF
TRBJ2-2,.,.,TRBV6-5,14,CASLRILNTGELFF
TRBJ2-1,once,.,TRBV3-1/TRBV3-2,17,CASSQPGRGPTYNEQFF
TRBJ2-1,.,.,TRBV5-5,16,CASSLVSGEGNNEQFF
TRBJ2-7,.,TRBD1,TRBV2,16,CASSLGGRGSSYEQYF
TRBJ2-2,once,TRBD2,TRBV3-1/TRBV3-2,16,CASSQFLAGVGGELFF
TRBJ1-5,.,.,TRBV7-2,13,CASSLIQYQPQHF
TRBJ2-2,.,TRBD1,TRBV6-2/TRBV6-3,17,CASSYSGQGSMTGELFF
TRBJ1-5,few,.,TRBV12-3/TRBV12-4,12,CASSFSDQPQHF
TRBJ1-6,.,TRBD1,TRBV5-6,15,CASSFGRGRNSPLHF
TRBJ2-3,.,TRBD2,TRBV2,18,CASSRGGLAGTLTDTQYF
TRBJ2-7,few,.,TRBV7-2,13,CASSLTVAYEQYF
TRBJ2-1,.,.,TRBV7-3,15,CASSLTNTGLNEQFF
TRBJ2-7,.,TRBD2,TRBV10-2,15,CASSELLAGVDEQYF